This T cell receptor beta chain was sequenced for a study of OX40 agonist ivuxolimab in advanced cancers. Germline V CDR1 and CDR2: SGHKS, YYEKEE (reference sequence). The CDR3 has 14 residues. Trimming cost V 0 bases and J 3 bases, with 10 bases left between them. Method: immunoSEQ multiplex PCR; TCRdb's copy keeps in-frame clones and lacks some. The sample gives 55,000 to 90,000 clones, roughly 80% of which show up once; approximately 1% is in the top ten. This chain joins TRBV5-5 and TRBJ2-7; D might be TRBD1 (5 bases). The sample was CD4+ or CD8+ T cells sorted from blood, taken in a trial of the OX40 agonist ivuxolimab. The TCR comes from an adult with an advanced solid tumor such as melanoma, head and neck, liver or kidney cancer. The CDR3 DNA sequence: TGTGCCAGCAGCTTGGAAGCAGGGAACTACGAGCAGTACTTC. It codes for CASSLEAGNYEQYF.